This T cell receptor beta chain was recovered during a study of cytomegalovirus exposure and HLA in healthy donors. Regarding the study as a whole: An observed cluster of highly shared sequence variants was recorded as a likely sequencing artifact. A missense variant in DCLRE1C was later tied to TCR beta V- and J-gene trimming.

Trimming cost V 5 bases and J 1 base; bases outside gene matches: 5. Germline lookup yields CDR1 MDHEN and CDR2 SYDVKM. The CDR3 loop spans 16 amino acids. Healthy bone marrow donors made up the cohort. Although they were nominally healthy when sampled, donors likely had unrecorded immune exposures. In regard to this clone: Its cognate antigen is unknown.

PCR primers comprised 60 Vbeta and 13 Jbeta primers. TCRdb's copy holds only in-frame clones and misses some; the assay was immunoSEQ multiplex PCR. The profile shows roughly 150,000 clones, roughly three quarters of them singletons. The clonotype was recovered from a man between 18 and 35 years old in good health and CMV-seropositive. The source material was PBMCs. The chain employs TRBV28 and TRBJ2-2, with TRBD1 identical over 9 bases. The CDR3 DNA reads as TGTGCCAGCAGTCTTCTGACAGGGGGGAACACCGGGGAGCTGTTTTTT. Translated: CASSLLTGGNTGELFF.